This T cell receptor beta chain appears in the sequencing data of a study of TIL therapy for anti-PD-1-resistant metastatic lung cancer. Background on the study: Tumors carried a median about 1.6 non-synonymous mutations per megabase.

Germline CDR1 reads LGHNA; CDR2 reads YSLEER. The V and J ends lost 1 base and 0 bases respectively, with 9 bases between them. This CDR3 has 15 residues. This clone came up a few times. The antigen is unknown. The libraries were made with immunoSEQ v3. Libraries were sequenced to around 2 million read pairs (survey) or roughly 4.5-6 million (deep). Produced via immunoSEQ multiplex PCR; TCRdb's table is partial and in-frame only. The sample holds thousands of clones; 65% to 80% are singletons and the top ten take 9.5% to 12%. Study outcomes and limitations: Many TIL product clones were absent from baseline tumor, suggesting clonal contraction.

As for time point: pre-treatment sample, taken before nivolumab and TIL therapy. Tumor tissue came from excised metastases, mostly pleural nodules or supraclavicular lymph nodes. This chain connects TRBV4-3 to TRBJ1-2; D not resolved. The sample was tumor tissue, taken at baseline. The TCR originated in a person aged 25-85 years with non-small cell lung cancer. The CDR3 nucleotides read TGCGCCAGCAGCCAAGCTGCCACATCTAACTATGGCTACACCTTC. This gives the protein CASSQAATSNYGYTF.